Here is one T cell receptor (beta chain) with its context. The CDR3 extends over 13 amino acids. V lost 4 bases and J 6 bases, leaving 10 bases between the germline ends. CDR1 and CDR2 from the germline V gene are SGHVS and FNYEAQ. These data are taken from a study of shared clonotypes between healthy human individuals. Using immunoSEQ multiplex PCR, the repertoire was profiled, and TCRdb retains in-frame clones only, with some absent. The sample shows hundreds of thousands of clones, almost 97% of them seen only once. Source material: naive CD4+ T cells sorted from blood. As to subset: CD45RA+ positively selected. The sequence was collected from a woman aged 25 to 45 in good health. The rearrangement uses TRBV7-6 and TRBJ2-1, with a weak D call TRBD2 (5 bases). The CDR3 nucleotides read TGTGCCAGCAGCTCGTGGGAGCTCAATGAGCAGTTCTTC. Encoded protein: CASSSWELNEQFF.